This TCR beta chain was recovered during a study of cytomegalovirus exposure and HLA in healthy donors. PCR primers comprised 60 Vbeta and 13 Jbeta primers. Profiled with immunoSEQ multiplex PCR; TCRdb holds only in-frame clones, not every one. The sample has roughly 86,000 clones, over 50% seen once; the top ten hold 3.5% to 4.5%. The CDR3 length is 16 residues. The V gene's germline CDR1 is SGHTA and CDR2 FQGTGA. The junction had 12 bases not matched to a gene; V was cut back by 8 bases and J by 5 bases. Material: PBMCs. J is TRBJ2-2 and V is TRBV7-3, with 9 nucleotides matching TRBD2. The clonotype comes from a man aged 25 to 45 in good health and CMV-seronegative. CDR3 amino acids: CASSDRLLAGTGELFF. The CDR3 bases are TGTGCCAGCTCCGACAGGTTGCTAGCGGGGACCGGGGAGCTGTTTTTT. Drawing the rest from reference TRBV7-3 and TRBJ2-2, the complete variable domain is GAGVSQTPSNKVTEKGKYVELRCDPISGHTALYWYRQSLGQGPEFLIYFQGTGAADDSGLPNDRFFAVRPEGSVSTLKIQRTERGDSAVYLCASSDRLLAGTGELFFGEGSRLTVL.